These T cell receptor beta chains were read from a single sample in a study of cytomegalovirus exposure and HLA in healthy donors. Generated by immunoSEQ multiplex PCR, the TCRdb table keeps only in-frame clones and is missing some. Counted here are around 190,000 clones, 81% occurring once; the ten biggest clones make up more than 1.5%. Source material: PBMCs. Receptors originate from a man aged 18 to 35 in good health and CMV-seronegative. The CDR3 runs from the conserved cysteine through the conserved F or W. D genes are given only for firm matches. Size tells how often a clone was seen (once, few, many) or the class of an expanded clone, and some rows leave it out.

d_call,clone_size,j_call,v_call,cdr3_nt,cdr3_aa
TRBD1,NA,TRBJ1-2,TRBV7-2,TGTGCCAGCAGCTTCCGGGACAGGGTGAACTACACCTTC,CASSFRDRVNYTF
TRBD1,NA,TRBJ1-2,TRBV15,TGTGCCACCAGCACCAACGTTCGGACAGGGAGGGGCTACACCTTC,CATSTNVRTGRGYTF
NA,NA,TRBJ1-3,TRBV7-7,TGTGCTAGCAGCTTGGGAGCTGGAAACACCATATATTTT,CASSLGAGNTIYF
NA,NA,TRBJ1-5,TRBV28,TGTGCCAGCAGTTTTCGAGGGGGTCGGGGCTATCAGCCCCAGCATTTT,CASSFRGGRGYQPQHF
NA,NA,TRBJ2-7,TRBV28,TGTGCCAGCAGACTCCCGGGACACTACGAGCAGTACTTC,CASRLPGHYEQYF
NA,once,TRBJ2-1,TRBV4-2,TGTGCCAGCAGCCAAGTCATTAGCGACGGCTACAATGAGCAGTTCTTC,CASSQVISDGYNEQFF
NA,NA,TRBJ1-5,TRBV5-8,TGTGCCAGCAGCCTCGGGTACCAGCCCCAGCATTTT,CASSLGYQPQHF
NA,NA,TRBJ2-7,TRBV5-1,TGCGCCAGCAGCTCAGCGGGCCCGGACTACGAGCAGTACTTC,CASSSAGPDYEQYF
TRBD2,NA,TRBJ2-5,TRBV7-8,TGTGCCAGCAGGCCTAGCGGGGGGCCCCAAGAGACCCAGTACTTC,CASRPSGGPQETQYF
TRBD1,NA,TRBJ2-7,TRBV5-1,TGCGCCAGCAGCTTGAAGGACAGGGCAGGCTACGAGCAGTACTTC,CASSLKDRAGYEQYF
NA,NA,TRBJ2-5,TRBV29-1,TGCAGCGCTATCAATACTAGCCGCCAAGAGACCCAGTACTTC,CSAINTSRQETQYF
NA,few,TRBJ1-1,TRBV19,TGTGCCAGTAGTATCGAGGTTGAGGTCACTGAAGCTTTCTTT,CASSIEVEVTEAFF
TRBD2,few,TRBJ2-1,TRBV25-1,TGTGCCAGCAGTGAATGGCGAGCGGGAGACAATGAGCAGTTCTTC,CASSEWRAGDNEQFF
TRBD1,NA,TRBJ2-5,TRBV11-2,TGTGCCAGCTTTGGGGGACAGGGGGGAGAGACCCAGTACTTC,CASFGGQGGETQYF
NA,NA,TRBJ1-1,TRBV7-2,TGTGCCAGCAGCCGATCTACAGGTAACTCTGAAGCTTTCTTT,CASSRSTGNSEAFF
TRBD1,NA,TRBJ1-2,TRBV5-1,TGCGCCAGCAGCGCTCGACAGGGGGCGAGTAAGGGCTACACCTTC,CASSARQGASKGYTF
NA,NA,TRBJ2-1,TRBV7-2,TGTGCCAGCAGCCCGCCGAACATCTACAATGAGCAGTTCTTC,CASSPPNIYNEQFF
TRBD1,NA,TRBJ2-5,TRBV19,TGTGCCAGTAGTACGGGACAGGGAGAGACCCAGTACTTC,CASSTGQGETQYF
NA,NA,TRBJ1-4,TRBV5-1,TGCGCCAGCAGCTTGGGCAACAGGGCAACTAATGAAAAACTGTTTTTT,CASSLGNRATNEKLFF
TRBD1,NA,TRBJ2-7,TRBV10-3,TGTGCCATCAGTGAGTCCGCGGGACAGGGTAATAAGCAGTACTTC,CAISESAGQGNKQYF
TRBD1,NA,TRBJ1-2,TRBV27,TGTGCCAGCAGTCCGTTCGAGGGGGCTAGGGGCTACACCTTC,CASSPFEGARGYTF
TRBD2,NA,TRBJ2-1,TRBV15,TGTGCCACCAGGACTAGCGGGGGCAACAATGAGCAGTTCTTC,CATRTSGGNNEQFF
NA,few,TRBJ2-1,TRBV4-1,TGCGCCAGCAGCCAAGATCCAGTTGAGCAGTTCTTC,CASSQDPVEQFF
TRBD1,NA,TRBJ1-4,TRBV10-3,TGTGCCACTGCCAGGGGTGGACAGGGGAATGAAAAACTGTTTTTT,CATARGGQGNEKLFF
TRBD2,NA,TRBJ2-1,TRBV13,TGTGCCAGCAGCTTAGGACTAGCGGCCTCCAATGAGCAGTTCTTC,CASSLGLAASNEQFF
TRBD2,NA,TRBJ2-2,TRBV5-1,TGCGCCAGCAGCTTGGGAAACCTAGCGGTCACCGGGGAGCTGTTTTTT,CASSLGNLAVTGELFF
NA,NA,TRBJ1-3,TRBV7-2,TGTGCCAGCAGCTTCGGGGTGGCGGGGATATCTGGAAACACCATATATTTT,CASSFGVAGISGNTIYF
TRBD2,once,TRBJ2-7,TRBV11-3,TGTGCCAGCAGCTTAGGGGGACTAGCGGGATCCTACGAGCAGTACTTC,CASSLGGLAGSYEQYF
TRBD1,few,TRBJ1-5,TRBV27,TGTGCCAGCAGTTACCGGGGACAGGGAAAAAAGCCCCAGCATTTT,CASSYRGQGKKPQHF
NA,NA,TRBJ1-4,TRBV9,TGTGCCAGCAGCGTAGGGACTGCTAATGAAAAACTGTTTTTT,CASSVGTANEKLFF
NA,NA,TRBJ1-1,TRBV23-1,TGCGCCAGCAGTCAATCTGCCACCATCAAGTCGGTCGGACACGCGAACACTGAAGCTTTCTTT,CASSQSATIKSVGHANTEAFF
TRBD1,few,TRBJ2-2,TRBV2,TGTGCCAGCATGTTTGACCAGGGGGCGAACACCGGGGAGCTGTTTTTT,CASMFDQGANTGELFF
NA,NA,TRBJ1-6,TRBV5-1,TGCGCCAGCAGCTTGGGTAGGGGCTATAATTCACCCCTCCACTTT,CASSLGRGYNSPLHF
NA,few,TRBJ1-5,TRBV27,TGTGCCAGCAGTTTACTATCGGGGAGGGGATCGGATCAGCCCCAGCATTTT,CASSLLSGRGSDQPQHF
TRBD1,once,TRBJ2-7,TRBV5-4,TGTGCCAGCAGCTTATGGACAGGGAACGAGCAGTACTTC,CASSLWTGNEQYF
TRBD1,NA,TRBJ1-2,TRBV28,TGTGCCAGCAGTTTGAGACAGGGCTTGGGCTACACCTTC,CASSLRQGLGYTF
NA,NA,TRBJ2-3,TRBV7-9,TGTGCCAGCGTTAACTACCTTACAGATACGCAGTATTTT,CASVNYLTDTQYF
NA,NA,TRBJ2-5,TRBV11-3,TGTGCCAGCAGCTTACGGGGGTCAGGGAGAGAGACCCAGTACTTC,CASSLRGSGRETQYF
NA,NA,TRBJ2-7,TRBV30,TGTGCCTGGAGGGAGGAATACGAGCAGTACTTC,CAWREEYEQYF
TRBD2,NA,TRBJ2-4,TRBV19,TGTGCCAGTACTCCCTCAGGTAGCGGGATAGCCAAAAACATTCAGTACTTC,CASTPSGSGIAKNIQYF
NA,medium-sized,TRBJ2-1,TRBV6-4,TGTGCCAGCAGTGACTCGGGTGGAGATTACAATGAGCAGTTCTTC,CASSDSGGDYNEQFF
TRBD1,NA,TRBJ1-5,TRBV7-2,TGTGCCAGCAGCTTTAGGACAGGGGCAAGCAATCAGCCCCAGCATTTT,CASSFRTGASNQPQHF
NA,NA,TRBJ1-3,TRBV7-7,TGTGCTAGCAGTGACGGACAGAGGATCGGAAACACCATATATTTT,CASSDGQRIGNTIYF
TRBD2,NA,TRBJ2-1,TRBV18,TGTGCCAGCTCACCACTGGGGCTAGCGGGCAATGAGCAGTTCTTC,CASSPLGLAGNEQFF
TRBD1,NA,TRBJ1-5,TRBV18,TGTGCCAGCTCACCAGGGACAGGGGCGGCCAATCAGCCCCAGCATTTT,CASSPGTGAANQPQHF
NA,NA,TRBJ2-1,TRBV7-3,TGTGCCAGCAGCTTATATCGGGATGGGGTGCAGTTCTTC,CASSLYRDGVQFF
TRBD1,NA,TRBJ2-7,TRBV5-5,TGTGCCAGCAGCTTGGGGAGAATCGGGACAGGGACTACCCGCTCCTACGAGCAGTACTTC,CASSLGRIGTGTTRSYEQYF
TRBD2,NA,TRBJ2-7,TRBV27,TGTGCCAGCAGTCTCGAACTAGCGGCCAAGCAGCCCTACGAGCAGTACTTC,CASSLELAAKQPYEQYF
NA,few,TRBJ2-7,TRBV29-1,TGCAGCGTTGAACGCCCGGGGGCCTACGAGCAGTACTTC,CSVERPGAYEQYF
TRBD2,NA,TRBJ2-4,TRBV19,TGTGCCAGTAGAGCGGGGAGCATTCAGTACTTC,CASRAGSIQYF
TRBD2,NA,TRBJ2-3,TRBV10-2,TGCGCCAGCAGTCCTCTAGCGGGATCTGATACGCAGTATTTT,CASSPLAGSDTQYF
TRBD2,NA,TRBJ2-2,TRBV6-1,TGTGCCAGCAGAACTAGCGGAGATGTCGGGGAGCTGTTTTTT,CASRTSGDVGELFF
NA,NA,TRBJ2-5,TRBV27,TGTGCCAGCAGGAGAGGACATGAGACCCAGTACTTC,CASRRGHETQYF
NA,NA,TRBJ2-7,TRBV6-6,TGTGCCAGCAGTCAACCGGGGGTGGCGAGCTCCTACGAGCAGTACTTC,CASSQPGVASSYEQYF